This T cell receptor (beta chain) was observed in a study of HIV-infected patients and healthy controls. Study findings and constraints: HIV-infected patients shared fewer CDR3 sequences between individuals than healthy controls.

In the case of this clonotype: The antigen is undetermined.

Reverse transcription used about 500 ng RNA and constant-region primers for alpha and beta. Alpha and beta chain libraries were made separately by chain-specific third strand synthesis with multiplexing indices. All rearrangements within a chain used one primer pair; cDNA molecules carried barcodes. TCRdb re-analysed the 5' RACE reads in MiXCR, keeping a single row per CDR3 protein. The profile shows roughly 7,700 distinct CDR3 sequences, about 5.9% of them singletons. All unsorted peripheral T cells were captured because whole blood was used without fractionation. The CDR3 contains 13 residues. V lost 0 bases to trimming and J lost 4 bases, with 7 bases between them. The germline V gene has CDR1 SGHRS and CDR2 YFSETQ.

Sequences were derived from blood, sampled before antiretroviral therapy. The receptor's source is an adult with HIV infection. This chain uses TRBV5-1 with TRBJ1-2; no firm D call. CDR3 loop: CASSLADFYGYTF. The CDR3 bases are TGCGCCAGCAGCTTGGCAGACTTCTATGGCTACACCTTC.